The sample holds a few counts of the clone carrying this T cell receptor (beta chain). This record comes from a study of T cell repertoires in cytomegalovirus infection. TCRdb reanalysed the reads using MiXCR and keeps one entry per CDR3 protein. The sample lists roughly 300,000 distinct CDR3 sequences, more than 8% occurring once. This CDR3 spans 16 amino acids. Germline V gene sequence: CDR1 SEHNR, CDR2 FQNEAQ (reference sequence). V shed 4 bases and J 9 bases; nucleotides not matched to a gene: 10. V gene TRBV7-9 combines with J gene TRBJ1-6, with 9 nucleotides matching TRBD1. The sequence derives from a human donor in good health (CMV status not recorded). Some clones in this sample may be carry-over from other donors' samples. The sequencing input was PBMCs. The CDR3 reads CASSSPGQGFSSPLHF. CDR3 bases: TGTGCCAGCAGCTCCCCAGGACAGGGGTTCTCTTCACCCCTCCACTTT.